This T cell receptor (beta chain) was retrieved from a study of T cells expressing NK-cell markers. The length of the CDR3 is 16 residues. The germline V gene has CDR1 LGHNA and CDR2 YSLEER. One entry per CDR3 protein, without DNA, is what TCRdb gives after re-calling the 5' RACE reads. The record lists 550,000 or so distinct CDR3 sequences, of which the ten most abundant hold around 4%. The sample was blood T cells: a sorted CD56 or NKG2C T cell subset, CD4+ or CD8+ T cells, or bulk PBMC T cells (not recorded which). The chain carries TRBV4-3 and TRBJ2-1; TCRdb returns TRBD2, unconfirmable since there is no DNA. The receptor was isolated from a man between 18 and 29 years old in good health. The CDR3 sequence is CASSTRTSGPYNEQFF.